This T cell receptor beta chain was profiled in a study of blood T cell repertoires in COVID-19. Study context: Sources were T cells, B-cell-depleted T cells, or PBMCs; the material itself was cDNA or gDNA.

Trimming stripped 1 base from V and 2 bases from J, with 6 bases between. CDR1 and CDR2 from the germline V gene are LGHNA and YSLEER. There are 15 residues in the CDR3. Some clones are missing from TCRdb's copy, which holds only in-frame ones; the method was immunoSEQ multiplex PCR. Of 95,000 to 150,000 clones listed, 83% are singletons. The rearrangement links TRBV4-3 to TRBJ2-6; TRBD2 might be the D (5 bases). Source material: peripheral blood. The receptor was isolated from a man of 80 years or more with active or convalescent COVID-19. CDR3 sequence (DNA): TGCGCCAGCAGCCAAGCGGGAACTGGGGCCAACGTCCTGACTTTC. It translates to CASSQAGTGANVLTF.